One sample yielded the 4 T cell receptor beta chains listed below, sequenced in a study of tumor-infiltrating lymphocytes in primary liver carcinoma. Blood RNA came from unsorted whole blood; germline DNA was also extracted. Starting material of 500 to 600 ng total RNA yielded TCR beta cDNA via a constant-region primer. ARM-PCR, slightly modified, supplied the TCR beta libraries through three nested multiplex PCR rounds. Both of the initial two PCR rounds ran for approximately 11 cycles and employed TRBV1-TRBV30 forward primers alongside a C-beta reverse primer. One entry per CDR3 protein, called by TCRdb with MiXCR from the multiplex PCR reads. Of just over 300,000 distinct CDR3 sequences detected, approximately 58% appear once; the ten largest clones hold around 15%. The specimen sequenced was peripheral blood. These receptor sequences come from a woman in her 30s with primary liver carcinoma and hepatitis B virus infection.

To note about this clonotype: A read error may account for a junction end that differs from germline. The CDR3 nucleotides are TGTGTCAGCAGTTACGGCAGGGGCTCCTACGAGCAGTACTTT. Translated: CVSSYGRGSYEQYF. This chain links TRBV6-5 with TRBJ2-7; D is possibly TRBD1 (6 bases). The V gene's germline CDR1 is MNHEY and CDR2 SVGAGI. This CDR3 has 14 amino acids.

This clonotype occurred many times. This rearrangement joins TRBV11-2 to TRBJ2-1; TRBD1 might be the D (6 bases). V shed 5 bases and J shed 4 bases, with 12 bases lying between them. The germline V gene encodes CDR1 SGHAT and CDR2 FQNNGV. This CDR3 spans 14 amino acids. The CDR3 is CASSVSTGYNEQFF. The CDR3 coding sequence is TGTGCCAGCAGCGTCTCTACAGGGTACAATGAGCAGTTCTTC.

About this clonotype itself: A much more abundant neighbour one base away suggests this may be a read error. The chain joins TRBV6-1 to TRBJ1-5; D is unclear. The germline V gene has CDR1 MNHNS and CDR2 SASEGT. The CDR3 is 15 residues long. DNA of the CDR3: TGTGCCAACAGTGAAGCAGGTGGCCGCCGCCGGCCCCAGCATTTT. Its protein is CANSEAGGRRRPQHF.

This clonotype was observed at least ten times. This sequence joins TRBV12-3 or TRBV12-4 and TRBJ2-7; D assignment may be TRBD1 or TRBD2 (6 bases each). The CDR3 consists of 14 residues. The V gene lost 5 bases and the J gene lost 1 base, with 12 bases spanning the gap. As DNA, the CDR3 is TGTGCCAGCAGTCTCACGGGGGCTTCCTACGAGCAGTACTTC. Translating it yields CASSLTGASYEQYF.